Shown below are 8 T cell receptor beta chains from a single sample sequenced in a study of blood T cell repertoires in COVID-19. Libraries were prepared by immunoSEQ multiplex PCR; TCRdb keeps only in-frame clonotypes and omits some of them. The sample lists about 500,000 clones; roughly 89% were seen once. Sequencing was done on a sample of peripheral blood. Every receptor here comes from a woman in her forties or fifties with COVID-19, enrolled during active disease.

The V call is TRBV2, the J call TRBJ2-2, with D possibly matching TRBD1 (5 bases). The CDR3 runs 15 residues. The germline gives CDR1 SNHLY, CDR2 FYNNEI. The ends were cut back, 2 bases at V and 2 bases at J, with 9 bases in the middle. CDR3 amino acids: CASSEQDTNTGELFF. The DNA for the CDR3 is TGTGCCAGCAGTGAACAGGACACCAACACCGGGGAGCTGTTTTTT.

This sequence joins TRBV6-5 and TRBJ2-2, with D unclear. The germline CDR1 and CDR2 sequences are MNHEY and SVGAGI. The CDR3 covers 14 residues. Trimming took 7 bases from V and 0 from J, leaving 9 bases between them. For the CDR3, the DNA is TGTGCCAGCAAAGCTACCCCGAACACCGGGGAGCTGTTTTTT. Translation gives CASKATPNTGELFF.

This clone came up a few times. The rearrangement uses TRBV4-1 and TRBJ1-2; 8 bases fit TRBD1. CDR1 and CDR2 (germline): MGHRA, YSYEKL. The CDR3 consists of 15 residues. J gave up 4 bases and V 5 bases, and 9 bases lay outside the gene matches. This chain's CDR3 is CASSGQGSFRYGYTF. CDR3 in DNA: TGCGCCAGCAGCGGACAGGGCTCTTTTCGCTATGGCTACACCTTC.

The chain is built from TRBV2 and TRBJ2-2; 8 nucleotides agree with TRBD1. Trimming at V came to 10 bases and at J to 5 bases, leaving 9 bases not matched to a gene. Germline assignment: CDR1 SNHLY and CDR2 FYNNEI. The CDR3 is 14 amino acids. The CDR3 DNA reads as TGTGCCACCGGGCTAAACAGGGGGACCGGGGAGCTGTTTTTT. This encodes CATGLNRGTGELFF.

The V and J genes are TRBV27 and TRBJ1-6; 7 positions match TRBD1. CDR1 MNHEY and CDR2 SMNVEV come from the germline V gene (reference sequence). The V segment lost 6 bases and the J segment 9 bases; nucleotides outside the gene matches: 8. This CDR3 comprises 14 residues. The CDR3 nucleotides are TGTGCCAGCAGGCCTTCAGGGGGTGGTTCACCCCTCCACTTT. Protein: CASRPSGGGSPLHF.

This clone showed up just once. J is TRBJ2-7 and V is TRBV6-5, with 9 positions matching TRBD2. The CDR3 is 15 amino acids. V was clipped by 1 base and J by 6 bases; unmatched bases: 7. Per germline, CDR1 MNHEY and CDR2 SVGAGI. The CDR3 coding sequence is TGTGCCAGCAGTTACTTGGCGGGGGGGCGTAGCGAGCAGTACTTC. It is translated as CASSYLAGGRSEQYF.

V gene TRBV29-1 combines with J gene TRBJ1-2; D ambiguous. The CDR3 totals 13 residues. Germline-derived CDR1 and CDR2 are SQVTM and ANQGSEA. The V and J ends lost 4 bases and 4 bases respectively, with 13 bases between them. The CDR3 is CSVVVEYGYGYTF. CDR3 DNA sequence: TGCAGCGTTGTGGTGGAGTACGGCTATGGCTACACCTTC.

The chain has TRBV27 and TRBJ2-3; weak D call: TRBD1 (6 bases). Trimming removed 2 bases from V and 4 bases from J, with 16 bases in between. Germline-derived CDR1 and CDR2 are MNHEY and SMNVEV (reference sequence). The CDR3 contains 16 residues. This CDR3 is CASSLLYRVVSDTQYF. CDR3 DNA: TGTGCCAGCAGTTTACTGTACAGGGTGGTCTCAGATACGCAGTATTTT.